This T cell receptor (beta chain) was obtained from a study of blood T cell repertoires in COVID-19. In the study overall: Sites across the United States, Italy and Spain contributed samples from acute and convalescent COVID-19. T cells, B-cell-depleted T cells, or PBMCs provided the cDNA or gDNA that served as material.

V was clipped by 7 bases and J by 3 bases; unmatched bases: 12. This CDR3 is 15 amino acids long. Germline V gives CDR1 SGHRS, CDR2 YFSETQ. The authors' processing: Reference gene primer amplification yielded estimated nucleated cell counts. The table came from immunoSEQ multiplex PCR; TCRdb's copy has only in-frame clones and leaves some out. The DNA gave D and trimming, while V, J and clone size come from that table. The repertoire holds a few hundred thousand clones, with 80% to 90% as singletons. Sequencing was performed on peripheral blood. V usage is TRBV5-1 and J usage is TRBJ1-1; 7 positions agree with TRBD1. This clonotype was obtained from a woman aged 45-59 years with acute or convalescent COVID-19. The CDR3 bases are TGCGCCAGCGGCCCTCTTGACAGGGCGTACACTGAAGCTTTCTTT. This sequence encodes CASGPLDRAYTEAFF.